These T cell receptor beta chains were read from a single sample in a study of identical twins. TCRdb redid the calling of the 5' RACE reads with MiXCR, one entry per CDR3 protein. The table has approximately 500,000 distinct CDR3 sequences, 20% to 25% seen once. These data also formed part of another study, on T cells expressing NK-cell markers.

The sequencing input was CD4+ T cells sorted from blood. The source is a woman aged 18-29 years in good health. The CDR3 runs from the conserved cysteine through the conserved F or W. A D gene is named only where the DNA matches it firmly. Clone sizes are given selectively: once, few, many, or a class where the clone is expanded.

>TRBD2|TRBV25-1|18|NA|TRBJ2-1
TGTGCCAGCAGTGATGCTAGCGGGGGTACTACACCGACCAATGAGCAGTTCTTC
CASSDASGGTTPTNEQFF
>TRBD2|TRBV5-6|14|few|TRBJ2-7
TGTGCCAGCCCATGCGAGCGGGGTACCTACGAGCAGTACTTC
CASPCERGTYEQYF
>NA|TRBV2|10|few|TRBJ2-4
TGTGCCAGCAGTGAGGACATTCAGTACTTC
CASSEDIQYF
>NA|TRBV20-1|11|few|TRBJ2-3
TGCAGTGCTAGAAGCAGGGATACGCAGTATTTT
CSARSRDTQYF
>NA|TRBV7-2|11|NA|TRBJ2-3
TGTGCCAGCAGCACAGACACGGTGGAGTATTTT
CASSTDTVEYF
>TRBD2|TRBV10-3|15|NA|TRBJ2-2
TGTGCCATCAGCGAGCGGGGTATGAACACCGGGGAGCTGTTTTTT
CAISERGMNTGELFF
>NA|TRBV20-1|12|once|TRBJ2-7
TGCAGTGCTAGGGGCCCTGCGGGCGAGCAGTACTTC
CSARGPAGEQYF
>NA|TRBV5-1|16|NA|TRBJ2-2
TGCGCCAGCAGTCCCCTGGCCAGCGGGAACACCGGGGAGCTGTTTTTT
CASSPLASGNTGELFF
>NA|TRBV30|12|NA|TRBJ1-4
TGTGCCTGGAGGTGGGGAAATGAAAAACTGTTTTTT
CAWRWGNEKLFF
>NA|TRBV7-8|15|NA|TRBJ2-2
TGTGCCAGCAGCCCCTACGCGGGTATCACCGGGGAGCTGTTTTTT
CASSPYAGITGELFF
>NA|TRBV20-1|13|NA|TRBJ2-5
TGCAGTGCTACAGGGGCGATTCAAGAGACCCAGTACTTC
CSATGAIQETQYF
>NA|TRBV7-9|12|few|TRBJ1-1
TGTGCCAGCAGCGCGCAGAACACTGAAGCTTTCTTT
CASSAQNTEAFF
>TRBD2|TRBV5-1|16|NA|TRBJ2-1
TGCGCCAGCAGCGTGACTAGCGGGGGCTCCTACAATGAGCAGTTCTTC
CASSVTSGGSYNEQFF
>NA|TRBV10-3|11|NA|TRBJ2-7
TGTGCCATCGGCGACACCGGCGAGCAGTACTTC
CAIGDTGEQYF
>NA|TRBV5-1|14|NA|TRBJ2-7
TGCGCCAGCAGCTTTATAGCGTCGGCCTACGAGCAGTACTTC
CASSFIASAYEQYF
>NA|TRBV6-5|16|few|TRBJ2-3
TGTGCCAGCGAGTTCGGCGGGACGGGTAGCACAGATACGCAGTATTTT
CASEFGGTGSTDTQYF
>TRBD1|TRBV28|15|NA|TRBJ2-1
TGTGCCAGCAGTCAAGCGGACAGGAGATGGGATGAGCAGTTCTTC
CASSQADRRWDEQFF
>NA|TRBV20-1|13|NA|TRBJ2-3
TGCAGTGCTAGAGCGGGGGCGGGAGATACGCAGTATTTT
CSARAGAGDTQYF
>NA|TRBV7-6|14|many|TRBJ2-6
TGTGCCAGCAGCTTATCCACTGGGGCCAACGTCCTGACTTTC
CASSLSTGANVLTF
>NA|TRBV5-1|14|few|TRBJ2-5
TGCGCCAGCAGCTTGGAGGCAAACCAAGAGACCCAGTACTTC
CASSLEANQETQYF
>NA|TRBV9|14|NA|TRBJ1-1
TGTGCCAGCAGCATCTCACCGGGCAGGTCTGAAGCTTTCTTT
CASSISPGRSEAFF
>NA|TRBV20-1|11|few|TRBJ2-5
TGCAGTGCTAGAGTCGAGGAGACCCAGTACTTC
CSARVEETQYF
>NA|TRBV10-2|15|few|TRBJ2-2
TGCGCCAGCAGTGGAGCGACTACGAACACCGGGGAGCTGTTTTTT
CASSGATTNTGELFF
>TRBD1|TRBV7-9|14|few|TRBJ2-1
TGTGCCAGCAGCTTTTTGGACAGGGTTGATGAGCAGTTCTTC
CASSFLDRVDEQFF
>TRBD2|TRBV12-3/TRBV12-4|14|NA|TRBJ2-2
TGTGCCAGCGACCACGGACTAGCTACCGGGGAGCTGTTTTTT
CASDHGLATGELFF
>NA|TRBV5-1|14|NA|TRBJ1-2
TGCGCCAGCAGTTCCGGGACGCAAATCCGGGGCTACACCTTC
CASSSGTQIRGYTF